This T cell receptor (beta chain) was identified during a study of cytomegalovirus exposure and HLA in healthy donors. Study background: There were 90 million to 140 million unique TCR beta sequences, drawn from about 179 million T cells, in an earlier analysis.

The CDR3 spans 13 residues. Trimming stripped 7 bases from V and 0 bases from J, with 9 bases between. Germline V gene data show CDR1 as MNHEY and CDR2 as SMNVEV (reference sequence). Regarding the study as a whole: TCR beta chains associated with HLA were, in a later analysis, more clonally expanded than equally common others.

PCR was performed using 60 Vbeta and 13 Jbeta primers. Generated by immunoSEQ multiplex PCR, the TCRdb table keeps only in-frame clones and is missing some. The sample includes 150,000 to 200,000 clones, 60% to 80% of them seen just once. Concerning this clone: Its antigen is not known.

The chain joins TRBV27 to TRBJ1-1; the D gene is possibly TRBD1 (6 bases). The sample was PBMCs. This clonotype originated in a man aged 18 to 30 in good health and CMV-seropositive. This chain's CDR3 is CASTQGLNTEAFF. The CDR3 nucleotides are TGTGCCAGCACTCAGGGGCTGAACACTGAAGCTTTCTTT.